Listed below are T cell receptor beta chains from one sample, sequenced in a study of blood T cells in healthy people across ages. TCRdb analysed the 5' RACE reads with MiXCR anew, one entry per CDR3 protein. The sample consists of just over 800,000 distinct CDR3 sequences, around 62% of them appearing once. Sequenced: blood. The origin of the receptors is a young man in good health. CDR3s include the opening cysteine and the closing phenylalanine or tryptophan. The D gene is left open where the match is weak. Size values are once, few and many counts, or a class for expanded clones, and some rows have none.

cdr3_nt cdr3_aa clone_size v_call d_call j_call
TGTGCCAGCAGCTTAAACATCCACAGCGGCAATGAGCAGTTCTTC CASSLNIHSGNEQFF few TRBV7-9 . TRBJ2-1
TGTGCCAGCAGTTACTCGGGGTCAGACCTGTACGAGCAGTACTTC CASSYSGSDLYEQYF few TRBV6-2/TRBV6-3 . TRBJ2-7
TGCGCCAGCAGCTTGACGCGGCAGGGGGGAGGCGAGCAGTACTTC CASSLTRQGGGEQYF . TRBV5-1 . TRBJ2-7
TGTGCCACCGGACAGGGGGCGATAGGCTACACCTTC CATGQGAIGYTF . TRBV7-9 TRBD1 TRBJ1-2
TGTGCCAGCAGCGCCCCACTAGCGGGGGACCACTCCTACAATGAGCAGTTCTTC CASSAPLAGDHSYNEQFF few TRBV9 TRBD2 TRBJ2-1
TGCGCCAGCAGCGAGACTAGCGGGGGCCTCGGCCATGAGCAGTTCTTC CASSETSGGLGHEQFF . TRBV5-1 TRBD2 TRBJ2-1
TGTGCCATCACTCTGGCTAGCGGGGGGAAGACAGATACGCAGTATTTT CAITLASGGKTDTQYF few TRBV10-3 TRBD2 TRBJ2-3
TGTGCCAGCAGCTTAGAGTTGGGAGGGGGCCGCTACACCTTC CASSLELGGGRYTF . TRBV7-2 TRBD1 TRBJ1-2
TGTGCCAGCAGCGATAGCGCCCTATCACCCCTCCACTTT CASSDSALSPLHF . TRBV12-3/TRBV12-4 . TRBJ1-6
TGTGCCAGCAGCTCCCGGGGCTACATCGACAATGAGCAGTTCTTC CASSSRGYIDNEQFF . TRBV11-1 . TRBJ2-1
TGTGCCAGCAGCTTAGAAAGCGGGGGCACTGAAGCTTTCTTT CASSLESGGTEAFF . TRBV7-8 . TRBJ1-1
TGCGCCAGCAGCTTGGTCGGACTAGCGGGGGGCTACAATGAGCAGTACTTC CASSLVGLAGGYNEQYF . TRBV5-1 TRBD2 TRBJ2-7
TGCAGCGTTGAAGATCGGCAGAGTGGCGGCTACACCTTC CSVEDRQSGGYTF few TRBV29-1 . TRBJ1-2
TGTGCCAGCAGTCCAGGGGACTACGAGCAGTACTTC CASSPGDYEQYF . TRBV12-3/TRBV12-4 . TRBJ2-7
TGCAGCGTACCGGGACAGGGGGGAGAGACCCAGTACTTC CSVPGQGGETQYF . TRBV29-1 TRBD1 TRBJ2-5
TGCAGCGTTGAACGTGGTCTAGCGGGGCCCGGGGATGAGCAGTTCTTC CSVERGLAGPGDEQFF few TRBV29-1 TRBD2 TRBJ2-1
TGTGCCAGCAGTTTAAGCAGGGACGGGCAGCCCCAGCATTTT CASSLSRDGQPQHF . TRBV12-3/TRBV12-4 . TRBJ1-5
TGTGCCAGCACACAGGGTAAAGTGTACGAGCAGTACTTC CASTQGKVYEQYF . TRBV10-3 . TRBJ2-7
TGCAGCGTTGAAGGACCAGGCCTCACTAGCACAGATACGCAGTATTTT CSVEGPGLTSTDTQYF . TRBV29-1 . TRBJ2-3
TGTGCCAGCAGTTCGGGGGTGAGGACTAACTACAATGAGCAGTTCTTC CASSSGVRTNYNEQFF few TRBV12-3/TRBV12-4 . TRBJ2-1
TGTGCCAGCAGCCCGGGTAGGGGGCTCCACTATGGCTACACCTTC CASSPGRGLHYGYTF . TRBV7-2 TRBD1 TRBJ1-2
TGTGCCATCAGTGAGTCCCGGGGGGGAAACATTCAGTACTTC CAISESRGGNIQYF few TRBV10-3 TRBD2 TRBJ2-4
TGTGCCAGCAGCCTAGACGCTTCTTTTGCCCCGGGGGCTTTCTTT CASSLDASFAPGAFF once TRBV9 . TRBJ1-1
TGTGCCACCTCCGCCACAAGCGGGGGGGCTAAGATCGGGGAGCTGTTTTTT CATSATSGGAKIGELFF . TRBV7-8 TRBD2 TRBJ2-2
TGCAGTGCTAAACTAGCGGGGGGGAAAGATACGCAGTATTTT CSAKLAGGKDTQYF . TRBV20-1 TRBD2 TRBJ2-3
TGTGCCAGCAGTGGGGCAGGGGGCAGCCACGAGCAGTACTTC CASSGAGGSHEQYF . TRBV6-1 TRBD1 TRBJ2-7
TGTGCCAGCAGCGTAGGATCAACGCACGAGCAGTACTTC CASSVGSTHEQYF . TRBV9 . TRBJ2-7
TGTGCCAGCGGACTAGCGGGGGTCTACGGGCAGTACTTC CASGLAGVYGQYF . TRBV14 TRBD2 TRBJ2-5
TGTGCCAGCAGCGTAGCTGTGAGCGTCAATGAGCAGTTCTTC CASSVAVSVNEQFF . TRBV9 . TRBJ2-1
TGTGCCAGCAGCGGCACAGGGGGCGGCCCGTTCACAGATACGCAGTATTTT CASSGTGGGPFTDTQYF . TRBV9 TRBD1 TRBJ2-3
TGTGCCAGCAGCATAGACCCCGGGGGTTGGACTGAAGCTTTCTTT CASSIDPGGWTEAFF . TRBV9 . TRBJ1-1
TGCAGCGTTGTAAGAGGGGAACCTACCCAGTACTTC CSVVRGEPTQYF . TRBV29-1 . TRBJ2-5
TGTGCCAGCACCGGGGCGGGGGGGGACTACAATGAGCAGTTCTTC CASTGAGGDYNEQFF . TRBV12-3/TRBV12-4 TRBD2 TRBJ2-1
TGTGCCAGCAGCCAAGTGGATCGGACAGATGGTTTAGGTGAAAAACTGTTTTTT CASSQVDRTDGLGEKLFF . TRBV4-2 . TRBJ1-4
TGTGCCAGCAGTTATGTCCCAGACAGCTCCTACAATGAGCAGTTCTTC CASSYVPDSSYNEQFF . TRBV27 . TRBJ2-1
TGTGCCAGCAGTTCGACAGGGATCACTCCCTACGAGCAGTACTTC CASSSTGITPYEQYF . TRBV6-5 TRBD1 TRBJ2-7
TGCAGCGTTGCTAGCGGGGTACGAGATACGCAGTATTTT CSVASGVRDTQYF . TRBV29-1 TRBD2 TRBJ2-3
TGCAGTGCGACGGCAGGGGGGCACACAGATACGCAGTATTTT CSATAGGHTDTQYF . TRBV20-1 . TRBJ2-3
TGTGCCAGCAAAAGCGGCCCCCAAGAGACCCAGTACTTC CASKSGPQETQYF . TRBV7-2 . TRBJ2-5
TGTGCCAGCAGCCTTCATTCGGGACTAGCGGGGGTAATTGAGCAGTTCTTC CASSLHSGLAGVIEQFF . TRBV12-3/TRBV12-4 TRBD2 TRBJ2-1
TGTGCCAGCAGGTCTCTTCAAGGGGATATTCAGTACTTC CASRSLQGDIQYF few TRBV2 . TRBJ2-7
TGTGCCAGCAGTTATCTCCGTGGGGCTACCGATTGGGATACGCAGTATTTT CASSYLRGATDWDTQYF few TRBV6-2/TRBV6-3 . TRBJ2-3
TGTGCCAGCAGTTGGAGAAGGACAGGGGATCTCTATGGCTACACCTTC CASSWRRTGDLYGYTF . TRBV6-2/TRBV6-3 TRBD1 TRBJ1-2
TGTGCCAGCAGCCAACAACAGGGACCATACAATGAGCAGTTCTTC CASSQQQGPYNEQFF . TRBV7-2 . TRBJ2-1
TGTGCCAGCAGTTACCGGGGACAAGAGACCCAGTACTTC CASSYRGQETQYF few TRBV6-5 . TRBJ2-5
TGTGCCAGCAGTGAATTTAGGACTAGCATCACCGGGGAGCTGTTTTTT CASSEFRTSITGELFF . TRBV2 TRBD2 TRBJ2-2